The 30 T cell receptor beta chains below were found in one sample sequenced in a study of blood T cell repertoires in COVID-19. Profiled with immunoSEQ multiplex PCR; TCRdb holds only in-frame clones, not every one. The profile shows about 140,000 clones, over 65% of them singletons. Source material: peripheral blood. The receptor source for this set is a woman aged 80 or older with active or convalescent COVID-19.

J is TRBJ2-5 and V is TRBV13, with D possibly being TRBD2 (6 bases). The CDR3 totals 15 residues. The germline V gene has CDR1 PRHDT and CDR2 FYEKMQ (reference sequence). V lost 5 bases, J lost 3 bases, and 16 bases lay in between. CDR3 in amino acids: CASSLIAGGKETQYF. The CDR3 nucleotides read TGTGCCAGCAGCCTCATCGCCGGGGGTAAAGAGACCCAGTACTTC.

This clone appeared once. The chain joins TRBV7-2 to TRBJ1-2, with D maybe TRBD1 (5 bases). Trimming took off 3 bases at V and 2 bases at J, with 10 bases between the two ends. CDR3 length: 14 residues. The germline V gene encodes CDR1 SGHTA and CDR2 FQGNSA. CDR3 sequence reads: CASSLQGLNYGYTF. CDR3 coding DNA: TGTGCCAGCAGCTTGCAGGGACTCAACTATGGCTACACCTTC.

Note on this clone: The same CDR3 can be traced to other DNA sequences in this sample. The chain is built from TRBV5-6 and TRBJ1-2; 9 bases align to TRBD1. The CDR3 extends over 14 amino acids. Germline CDR1 reads SGHDT; CDR2 reads YYEEEE. The V gene end was trimmed by 1 base and the J gene end by 2 bases; junction bases not matched to a gene: 0. CDR3 protein: CASSLTGGNYGYTF. The CDR3 DNA sequence: TGTGCCAGCAGCTTGACAGGGGGCAACTATGGCTACACCTTC. The full variable domain, with the rest looked up from reference TRBV5-6 and TRBJ1-2, is DAGVTQSPTHLIKTRGQQVTLRCSPKSGHDTVSWYQQALGQGPQFIFQYYEEEERQRGNFPDRFSGHQFPNYSSELNVNALLLGDSALYLCASSLTGGNYGYTFGSGTRLTVV.

This sequence joins TRBV7-2 and TRBJ1-5; 8 positions agree with TRBD1. Germline V gene lookup returns CDR1 SGHTA and CDR2 FQGNSA. The V gene end was trimmed by 3 bases and the J gene end by 3 bases; junction bases not matched to a gene: 10. The CDR3 is 17 amino acids. CDR3 DNA sequence: TGTGCCAGCAGCTTCCTTGGACAGGGCTTATACAATCAGCCCCAGCATTTT. Protein sequence: CASSFLGQGLYNQPQHF.

In its sample, this clone was seen once. The chain recombines TRBV2 with TRBJ2-7; maybe TRBD1 (6 bases). This CDR3 has 13 amino acids. With 6 bases removed from V and 5 bases from J, the gap between germline ends came to 14 bases. CDR1 is SNHLY and CDR2 is FYNNEI in the germline V gene. The CDR3 here is CASSGQGLHEQYF. CDR3 bases: TGTGCCAGCAGCGGGCAGGGGCTCCACGAGCAGTACTTC. Variable domain in full (rest from reference TRBV2 and TRBJ2-7): EPEVTQTPSHQVTQMGQEVILRCVPISNHLYFYWYRQILGQKVEFLVSFYNNEISEKSEIFDDQFSVERPDGSNFTLKIRSTKLEDSAMYFCASSGQGLHEQYFGPGTRLTVT.

The chain combines TRBV5-1 with TRBJ2-6, with a possible D match to TRBD1 (6 bases). CDR1 is SGHRS, CDR2 YFSETQ, per germline. The CDR3 contains 17 residues. Trimming left V 1 base short and J 0 bases short, with 11 bases between. The chain's CDR3 is CASSLWTVNSGANVLTF. The DNA for the CDR3 is TGCGCCAGCAGCTTGTGGACAGTTAACTCTGGGGCCAACGTCCTGACTTTC.

The genes are TRBV12-3 or TRBV12-4 and TRBJ2-2, with D possibly TRBD1 on 5 matching bases. The CDR3 spans 13 residues. Between the trimmed V and J ends, which lost 3 bases and 5 bases, there was a span of 7 bases. CDR3 coding DNA: TGTGCCAGCAGTTTTAGGGGTACCGGGGAGCTGTTTTTT. Encoded protein: CASSFRGTGELFF.

The sample holds a few counts of this clone. This chain joins TRBV28 and TRBJ1-3, with D possibly TRBD1 on 6 matching bases. Trimming cost V 6 bases and J 0 bases, with 6 bases left between them. The length of the CDR3 is 13 residues. Germline assignment: CDR1 MDHEN and CDR2 SYDVKM. The CDR3 bases are TGTGCCAGCAGGGGGGCCTCTGGAAACACCATATATTTT. This gives the protein CASRGASGNTIYF.

The J gene is TRBJ1-2, the V gene TRBV29-1; no reliable D call. Germline V CDR1 and CDR2: SQVTM, ANQGSEA. The CDR3 is 12 residues long. V was clipped by 2 bases and J by 6 bases, with 10 bases between them. The CDR3 spells CSVERPSDGYTF. In nucleotides, the CDR3 is TGCAGCGTTGAACGTCCGAGCGATGGCTACACCTTC.

The chain employs TRBV12-5 and TRBJ1-1; 7 bases match TRBD1. Germline-derived CDR1 and CDR2 are LGHNT and FRNRAP. Losses at the gene ends were 5 bases for V and 3 bases for J; bases not matched to a gene: 9. The CDR3 totals 15 residues. The CDR3 is CASGKQQGRYTEAFF. The CDR3 DNA follows: TGTGCTAGTGGTAAACAACAGGGGCGGTACACTGAAGCTTTCTTT.

V gene TRBV28 combines with J gene TRBJ1-4; 9 bases are shared with TRBD1. Germline CDR1 MDHEN, CDR2 SYDVKM. V lost 6 bases and J lost 5; bases outside the gene matches: 7. The CDR3 spans 15 residues. The CDR3 DNA reads TGTGCCAGCAGGAGTCTCGGGACAGGGAATGAAAAACTGTTTTTT. Encoded protein: CASRSLGTGNEKLFF.

V and J are TRBV7-3 and TRBJ1-3, with TRBD1 matching 7 bases. In germline, CDR1 is SGHTA, CDR2 FQGTGA. The CDR3 totals 21 residues. V was pared by 5 bases and J by 1 base, with 23 bases of the junction left unmatched. CDR3 DNA: TGTGCCAGCAGCCCGATCCAACCGGGACAGCCGGAAGGGTGGTCTGGAAACACCATATATTTT. Residues: CASSPIQPGQPEGWSGNTIYF.

This clone was picked up a small number of times. The chain is built from TRBV24-1 and TRBJ1-1; no firm D call. The CDR3 sequence is 13 residues long. Germline V gene lookup returns CDR1 KGHDR and CDR2 SFDVKD. The V and J ends lost 2 bases and 9 bases respectively, with 12 bases between them. CDR3 sequence: CATSDSNAGKAFF. CDR3 in DNA: TGTGCCACCAGTGATTCCAATGCGGGTAAAGCTTTCTTT.

The rearrangement links TRBV6-2 or TRBV6-3 to TRBJ2-1, with 8 positions matching TRBD1. The length of the CDR3 is 16 residues. Per the germline V gene, CDR1 is MNHEY and CDR2 is SVGEGT. V lost 4 bases to trimming and J lost 4 bases; unmatched junction nucleotides: 9. The DNA for the CDR3 is TGTGCCAGCAGTTGGAAAAACAGGGGGTTATACAATGAGCAGTTCTTC. This codes for CASSWKNRGLYNEQFF.

The chain employs TRBV30 and TRBJ1-1; TRBD1 matches at 11 bases. The CDR3 covers 18 residues. Unmatched junction bases numbered 13, after V lost 4 bases and J lost 0 bases. Germline assignment: CDR1 GTSNPN and CDR2 SVGIG (reference sequence). The CDR3 loop reads CAWTAGTGGLLLNTEAFF. The CDR3 DNA sequence: TGTGCCTGGACAGCCGGGACAGGGGGTCTATTGCTGAACACTGAAGCTTTCTTT.

The table lists this clone with a count of one. The chain has TRBV19 and TRBJ2-1; a possible D gene is TRBD1 (5 bases). Germline CDR1 LNHDA, CDR2 SQIVND (reference sequence). The CDR3 sequence is 13 residues long. V dropped 2 bases and J dropped 8 bases, with 10 bases sitting between them. The CDR3 bases are TGTGCCAGTAGTATACAGGGTTCCCATGAGCAGTTCTTC. Its protein product is CASSIQGSHEQFF.

The gene calls are TRBV11-1 and TRBJ1-2, with D unresolved. V lost 3 bases and J lost 6, with 17 bases in between. Per germline, CDR1 SGHAT and CDR2 FQDESV (reference sequence). The CDR3 covers 15 residues. The CDR3 loop reads CASSLGPGGYDGYTF. Here the CDR3 DNA reads TGTGCCAGCAGCTTGGGCCCCGGAGGGTACGATGGCTACACCTTC.

The J gene is TRBJ1-2, the V gene TRBV6-2 or TRBV6-3; D gene unclear. The length of the CDR3 is 15 residues. CDR1 is MNHEY, CDR2 SVGEGT, per germline. Between the trimmed V and J ends, which lost 6 bases and 2 bases, there was a span of 16 bases. This CDR3 reads CASSRPGRANYGYTF. The DNA of the CDR3 is TGTGCCAGCAGCCGGCCCGGGAGGGCAAACTATGGCTACACCTTC.

The chain carries TRBV4-1 and TRBJ2-5; tentatively, D is TRBD1 (5 bases). With 5 bases removed from V and 4 bases from J, the gap between germline ends came to 11 bases. This CDR3 region has 13 residues. Germline assignment: CDR1 MGHRA and CDR2 YSYEKL. The CDR3 protein is CASSKTEGETQYF. The CDR3 nucleotides read TGCGCCAGCAGCAAGACAGAAGGAGAGACCCAGTACTTC.

This chain joins TRBV19 and TRBJ1-1; D ambiguous. With 0 bases removed from V and 1 base from J, the gap between germline ends came to 9 bases. The CDR3 is made up of 15 amino acids. Germline V gene lookup returns CDR1 LNHDA and CDR2 SQIVND (reference sequence). CDR3 protein: CASSIDRRGNTEAFF. CDR3 in DNA: TGTGCCAGTAGTATAGATCGTCGGGGGAACACTGAAGCTTTCTTT.

The gene calls are TRBV6-6 and TRBJ2-2; TRBD2 matches 14 bases. CDR3 length: 16 residues. Trimming removed 7 bases from V and 8 bases from J; junction bases left unmatched: 9. The germline CDR1 and CDR2 sequences are MNHNY and SVGAGI (reference sequence). The DNA of the CDR3 is TGTGCCAGCATCCCGGGGACTAGCGGGGGAACTGGGGAGCTGTTTTTT. Amino acids: CASIPGTSGGTGELFF.

The V gene is TRBV19, the J gene TRBJ2-2; possibly TRBD1 for D (6 bases). V lost 6 bases and J 0 bases, leaving 8 bases between the germline ends. CDR3 length equals 14 residues. The germline CDR1 and CDR2 sequences are LNHDA and SQIVND (reference sequence). CDR3: CASSGQSNTGELFF. CDR3 sequence (DNA): TGTGCCAGTAGCGGACAGTCGAACACCGGGGAGCTGTTTTTT.

A few counts support this clone. The chain employs TRBV19 and TRBJ1-5, with 9 bases lining up with TRBD1. This CDR3 region has 15 residues. Germline V gene lookup returns CDR1 LNHDA and CDR2 SQIVND (reference sequence). V lost 5 bases, J lost 7 bases, and 9 bases stayed unmatched. The chain's CDR3 is CASSDPQGAGQPQHF. In DNA form, the CDR3 reads TGTGCCAGTAGTGACCCACAGGGGGCAGGACAGCCCCAGCATTTT.

This clone was seen a few times. The chain links TRBV27 to TRBJ2-5; TRBD2 matches 13 bases. CDR1 MNHEY and CDR2 SMNVEV come from the germline V gene (reference sequence). With 0 bases clipped from V and 3 bases from J, the junction kept 1 base outside the gene matches. The CDR3 extends over 16 amino acids. The CDR3 DNA sequence: TGTGCCAGCAGTTTATCCACTAGCGGGGGGGAAGAGACCCAGTACTTC. It encodes CASSLSTSGGEETQYF.

The rearrangement joins TRBV14 to TRBJ1-4, with 7 bases matching TRBD1. Germline values: CDR1 SGHDN, CDR2 FVKESK. With V trimmed by 1 base and J by 17 bases, 7 bases remained unmatched. The length of the CDR3 is 12 residues. CDR3 amino acids: CASSQAQGQIFF. In DNA, the CDR3 is TGTGCCAGCAGCCAAGCCCAGGGACAGATTTTTTTT.

The chain uses TRBV4-3 and TRBJ1-5, with unresolved D. The CDR3 extends over 16 amino acids. Germline CDR1 is LGHNA and CDR2 is YSLEER. V was trimmed by 0 bases and J by 0 bases, leaving 9 bases between them. The CDR3 region is CASSQDRSVSNQPQHF. CDR3 DNA sequence: TGCGCCAGCAGCCAAGATCGATCAGTTAGCAATCAGCCCCAGCATTTT.

The rearrangement uses TRBV7-3 and TRBJ2-7; D is ambiguous. This CDR3 has 16 amino acids. Germline CDR1 is SGHTA and CDR2 is FQGTGA. V lost 5 bases and J 1 base, leaving 18 bases between the germline ends. CDR3 sequence reads: CASSPHNPQISYEQYF. CDR3 sequence (DNA): TGTGCCAGCAGCCCCCACAACCCACAAATTTCCTACGAGCAGTACTTC.

The chain has TRBV19 and TRBJ1-5; D is possibly TRBD1 (5 bases). The CDR3 runs to 16 residues. The germline gives CDR1 LNHDA, CDR2 SQIVND (reference sequence). V was pared by 4 bases and J by 0 bases, with 13 bases between. In DNA, the CDR3 is TGTGCCAGTAGTACGGGGGACGGACTTAGCAATCAGCCCCAGCATTTT. Amino acids: CASSTGDGLSNQPQHF.

In this sample, this clone turned up many times. This chain links TRBV3-1 (or the pseudogene TRBV3-2) with TRBJ1-6; TRBD1 might be the D (5 bases). The CDR3 contains 14 residues. V was cut by 4 bases and J by 6 bases, with 10 bases left in between. Germline values: CDR1 LGHDT, CDR2 YNNKEL (reference sequence). CDR3 nucleotides: TGTGCCAGCAGCCCCCTCCAGGGTAATTCACCCCTCCACTTT. Translation gives CASSPLQGNSPLHF.

J is TRBJ2-3 and V is TRBV5-4, with a possible D match to TRBD2 (6 bases). There are 15 residues in the CDR3. Trimming left V 1 base short and J 1 base short, with 10 bases between. From germline, CDR1 is SGHNT and CDR2 YYREEE (reference sequence). DNA for the CDR3: TGTGCCAGCAGCTTGATGGGGACTGGCACAGATACGCAGTATTTT. This codes for CASSLMGTGTDTQYF.